The 26 T cell receptor beta chains listed next were all sequenced from one sample in a study of blood T cell repertoires in COVID-19. Assay used: immunoSEQ multiplex PCR; TCRdb lists only in-frame clones, some missing. Of some 180,000 clones detected, less than 85% appear once; the ten largest clones hold approximately 7.3%. The specimen sequenced was peripheral blood. All receptors come from a human donor in a cohort sampled during active COVID-19.

The rearrangement joins TRBV19 to TRBJ2-7; 9 bases map to TRBD1. J was trimmed by 3 bases and V by 6 bases; bases with no gene match: 6. The germline CDR1 and CDR2 sequences are LNHDA and SQIVND (reference sequence). The CDR3 extends over 14 amino acids. This CDR3 is CASRMGQGSYEQYF. The CDR3 DNA reads as TGTGCCAGTAGGATGGGACAGGGTAGCTACGAGCAGTACTTC.

The chain carries TRBV4-1 and TRBJ1-5; the D gene is possibly TRBD1 (6 bases). Between the trimmed V and J ends, which lost 5 bases and 7 bases, there was a span of 15 bases. CDR3 length equals 14 residues. Germline CDR1 reads MGHRA; CDR2 reads YSYEKL. The CDR3 region is CASSDVGGEQPQHF. The CDR3 DNA reads TGCGCCAGCAGCGATGTAGGGGGAGAACAGCCCCAGCATTTT.

The J gene is TRBJ2-7, the V gene TRBV19; the match to TRBD2 covers 12 bases. Germline CDR1 LNHDA, CDR2 SQIVND (reference sequence). Losses at the gene ends were 5 bases for V and 6 bases for J; bases not matched to a gene: 8. This CDR3 contains 15 residues. Here the CDR3 DNA reads TGTGCCAGTAGTGCCCGACTAGCGGGGGTCCCCGAGCAGTACTTC. It codes for CASSARLAGVPEQYF. The full variable domain, with the rest looked up from reference TRBV19 and TRBJ2-7, is DGGITQSPKYLFRKEGQNVTLSCEQNLNHDAMYWYRQDPGQGLRLIYYSQIVNDFQKGDIAEGYSVSREKKESFPLTVTSAQKNPTAFYLCASSARLAGVPEQYFGPGTRLTVT.

This chain uses TRBV19 with TRBJ1-6, with 8 bases matching TRBD1. The CDR3 runs 18 residues. Germline V gene lookup returns CDR1 LNHDA and CDR2 SQIVND (reference sequence). V shed 4 bases, J shed 7 bases, and the junction held 15 bases outside the gene matches. DNA of the CDR3: TGTGCCAGTAGTAGCCAAGACAGGGGACTTCTGCGGAATTCACCCCTCCACTTT. Its translation: CASSSQDRGLLRNSPLHF.

This clone was seen a few times. In the same sample, other DNA sequences code for this CDR3. This rearrangement joins TRBV12-5 to TRBJ2-1; D not resolved. Germline CDR1 is LGHNT and CDR2 is FRNRAP. The CDR3 has 11 residues. Between the trimmed V and J ends, which lost 9 bases and 4 bases, there was a span of 7 bases. The DNA for the CDR3 is TGTGCTAGCGAACTATACAATGAGCAGTTCTTC. This sequence encodes CASELYNEQFF.

J is TRBJ2-5 and V is TRBV5-4; D possibly corresponds to TRBD1 (5 bases). Germline CDR1 and CDR2: SGHNT and YYREEE (reference sequence). This CDR3 is built from 15 residues. The V and J ends lost 0 bases and 2 bases respectively, with 11 bases between them. DNA of the CDR3: TGTGCCAGCAGCTTGGGTGGCCGGACACAAGAGACCCAGTACTTC. Translation gives CASSLGGRTQETQYF.

The chain links TRBV18 to TRBJ2-6; the D gene is possibly TRBD1 (6 bases). The CDR3 is 17 residues long. Between the trimmed V and J ends, which lost 0 bases and 1 base, there was a span of 10 bases. The germline V gene encodes CDR1 KGHSH and CDR2 LQKENI. The CDR3 region is CASSPPGQTSGANVLTF. As DNA, the CDR3 is TGTGCCAGCTCACCACCAGGACAGACGTCTGGGGCCAACGTCCTGACTTTC.

The rearrangement joins TRBV29-1 to TRBJ2-3; D is possibly TRBD2 (5 bases). This CDR3 is 13 amino acids long. V was clipped by 6 bases and J by 0 bases, with 10 bases between them. From germline, CDR1 is SQVTM and CDR2 ANQGSEA. In DNA, the CDR3 is TGCAGCGTGGTTGGGGAGAGCACAGATACGCAGTATTTT. This sequence encodes CSVVGESTDTQYF.

This chain joins TRBV7-9 and TRBJ2-7; maybe TRBD1 (6 bases). V was clipped by 6 bases and J by 4 bases, with 10 bases between them. The length of the CDR3 is 12 residues. Germline CDR1 and CDR2: SEHNR and FQNEAQ (reference sequence). DNA of the CDR3: TGTGCCAGCAGTATGCAGGGGTACGAGCAGTACTTC. This gives the protein CASSMQGYEQYF.

V is TRBV11-1 and J is TRBJ2-7; D is unclear. The CDR3 spans 13 residues. The V gene's germline CDR1 is SGHAT and CDR2 FQDESV (reference sequence). V was shortened by 3 bases and J by 1 base, with 7 bases between the two germline ends. This CDR3 reads CASSFDKSYEQYF. In DNA form, the CDR3 reads TGTGCCAGCAGCTTCGACAAGTCCTACGAGCAGTACTTC.

This clone appeared a single time. The rearrangement joins TRBV9 to TRBJ2-3; TRBD2 agrees at 7 bases. Germline V lookup: CDR1 SGDLS, CDR2 YYNGEE. With 4 bases clipped from V and 5 bases from J, the junction kept 4 bases outside the gene matches. The CDR3 contains 13 residues. For the CDR3, the DNA is TGTGCCAGCAGCCCAGGGAGGGGAGATACGCAGTATTTT. Encoded protein: CASSPGRGDTQYF. The entire variable domain, with the rest obtained from reference TRBV9 and TRBJ2-3, is as follows: DSGVTQTPKHLITATGQRVTLRCSPRSGDLSVYWYQQSLDQGLQFLIQYYNGEERAKGNILERFSAQQFPDLHSELNLSSLELGDSALYFCASSPGRGDTQYFGPGTRLTVL.

The V call is TRBV29-1, the J call TRBJ1-5; no clear D gene. The germline V and J ends were trimmed by 4 bases and 0 bases, with 13 bases remaining between them. This CDR3 comprises 15 residues. In germline, CDR1 is SQVTM, CDR2 ANQGSEA. CDR3 sequence (DNA): TGCAGCGTTGGTCCCCCGGGAGATAGCAATCAGCCCCAGCATTTT. Residues: CSVGPPGDSNQPQHF.

V and J are TRBV4-1 and TRBJ2-2; D is unclear. Germline assignment: CDR1 MGHRA and CDR2 YSYEKL. V was trimmed by 3 bases and J by 4 bases, leaving 15 bases between them. There are 16 residues in the CDR3. CDR3 sequence (DNA): TGCGCCAGCAGCCATCCGCAAGCGAAGACCACCGGGGAGCTGTTTTTT. Its protein is CASSHPQAKTTGELFF.

This chain links TRBV5-1 with TRBJ1-1; D uncertain. CDR3 length equals 15 residues. The V end was cut by 0 bases, the J end by 3 bases, with 12 bases between. Germline V gene sequence: CDR1 SGHRS, CDR2 YFSETQ. In DNA, the CDR3 is TGCGCCAGCAGCTTGGTCCGTGGTGAGGACACTGAAGCTTTCTTT. This encodes CASSLVRGEDTEAFF.

This rearrangement joins TRBV6-4 to TRBJ2-2; 7 bases align to TRBD2. V was pared by 5 bases and J by 3 bases, with 6 bases of the junction left unmatched. Per the germline V gene, CDR1 is MRHNA and CDR2 is SNTAGT. CDR3 length equals 15 residues. This chain's CDR3 is CASSKDGLDTGELFF. CDR3 nucleotide sequence: TGTGCCAGCAGTAAAGACGGACTAGACACCGGGGAGCTGTTTTTT.

The sample holds a few counts of this clone. The chain recombines TRBV4-1 with TRBJ1-2, with D possibly matching TRBD1 (6 bases). The CDR3 has 15 residues. Germline assignment: CDR1 MGHRA and CDR2 YSYEKL. V dropped 0 bases and J dropped 6 bases, with 14 bases sitting between them. The CDR3 reads CASSQDGRGVDGYTF. DNA for the CDR3: TGCGCCAGCAGCCAAGATGGCAGGGGAGTGGATGGCTACACCTTC.

The chain links TRBV6-5 to TRBJ2-5, with D perhaps TRBD2 (5 bases). Germline CDR1 MNHEY, CDR2 SVGAGI. The CDR3 is 13 residues long. The germline V and J ends were trimmed by 6 bases and 9 bases, with 17 bases remaining between them. CDR3 DNA sequence: TGTGCCAGCAGCCCGCCCGGGATGGAAGCCCAGTACTTC. Its protein product is CASSPPGMEAQYF.

The genes are TRBV7-2 and TRBJ2-5, with a weak D call TRBD1 (5 bases). V lost 2 bases, J lost 3 bases, and 10 bases lay in between. The CDR3 contains 14 residues. CDR1 and CDR2 from the germline V gene are SGHTA and FQGNSA. The CDR3: CASSLQGGEETQYF. The CDR3 region has the DNA TGTGCCAGCAGCTTACAGGGTGGGGAAGAGACCCAGTACTTC.

The chain's CDR3 is CAISGGIETNYGYTF. In DNA form, the CDR3 reads TGTGCCATCAGTGGAGGCATTGAAACTAACTATGGCTACACCTTC. The chain has TRBV10-3 and TRBJ1-2; D not certain. V gave up 4 bases and J gave up 0 bases, with 12 bases separating them. The CDR3 has 15 amino acids. Germline CDR1 and CDR2: ENHRY and SYGVKD.

J is TRBJ1-1 and V is TRBV6-5; D unclear. The germline V and J ends were trimmed by 7 bases and 0 bases, with 9 bases remaining between them. The CDR3 length is 13 residues. The germline V gene encodes CDR1 MNHEY and CDR2 SVGAGI. CDR3 loop: CASTVRVNTEAFF. The CDR3 nucleotides are TGTGCCAGCACCGTGAGGGTGAACACTGAAGCTTTCTTT.

The V and J genes are TRBV4-1 and TRBJ1-1, with a weak D call TRBD1 (5 bases). CDR1 is MGHRA, CDR2 YSYEKL, per germline. CDR3 length: 14 residues. V was clipped by 1 base and J by 4 bases, with 10 bases between them. The CDR3 DNA is TGCGCCAGCAGCCAAGGGCAGGGCAGCACTGAAGCTTTCTTT. Its translation: CASSQGQGSTEAFF.

The DNA of the CDR3 is TGCGCCAGCAGGGGTAGCGGGGTCGGCACAGATACGCAGTATTTT. Residues: CASRGSGVGTDTQYF. V usage is TRBV5-1 and J usage is TRBJ2-3; 8 bases align to TRBD2. After removal of 5 bases from V and 1 base from J, the junction contained 6 bases not matched to a gene. Germline V gene data show CDR1 as SGHRS and CDR2 as YFSETQ. The CDR3 totals 15 residues.

The chain carries TRBV4-1 and TRBJ2-7; 8 bases line up with TRBD2. V was clipped by 2 bases and J by 2 bases; unmatched bases: 5. There are 15 residues in the CDR3. Germline CDR1 is MGHRA and CDR2 is YSYEKL. This CDR3 is CASSQSHGGAYEQYF. The CDR3 DNA reads TGCGCCAGCAGCCAATCACACGGGGGGGCCTACGAGCAGTACTTC.

This clone has a handful of counts. The rearrangement links TRBV19 to TRBJ2-7, with 11 bases that match TRBD1. This CDR3 has 14 amino acids. The germline V gene encodes CDR1 LNHDA and CDR2 SQIVND (reference sequence). V dropped 6 bases and J dropped 2; count of bases not matched to a gene: 3. The CDR3 is CASSRDRGAYEQYF. The CDR3 DNA sequence: TGTGCCAGTAGCAGGGACAGGGGGGCCTACGAGCAGTACTTC. Filled out from reference TRBV19 and TRBJ2-7, the complete variable domain reads DGGITQSPKYLFRKEGQNVTLSCEQNLNHDAMYWYRQDPGQGLRLIYYSQIVNDFQKGDIAEGYSVSREKKESFPLTVTSAQKNPTAFYLCASSRDRGAYEQYFGPGTRLTVT.

The V and J genes are TRBV4-1 and TRBJ2-3, with 13 bases matching TRBD2. This CDR3 spans 19 amino acids. CDR1 is MGHRA, CDR2 YSYEKL, per germline. V dropped 3 bases and J dropped 3; count of bases not matched to a gene: 12. CDR3 loop: CASSHTSGGGPRVTDTQYF. The CDR3 DNA reads TGCGCCAGCAGCCATACTAGCGGGGGGGGGCCCCGGGTTACAGATACGCAGTATTTT.

This chain links TRBV11-2 with TRBJ2-7; 8 bases agree with TRBD1. Germline V gene sequence: CDR1 SGHAT, CDR2 FQNNGV. The CDR3 runs to 14 residues. Trimming at V came to 6 bases and at J to 2 bases, leaving 6 bases not matched to a gene. CDR3 DNA sequence: TGTGCCAGCAGTTACGGGACAGGACCCTACGAGCAGTACTTC. Its translation: CASSYGTGPYEQYF.